Presented here are 13 T cell receptor beta chains from one specimen sequenced in a study of spatial heterogeneity in lung cancer. General study points: In tumors, expanded intratumoral alpha and beta TCR counts tracked mutation counts.

For these receptors, no antigen is known. Described time point: sample taken at primary tumor resection. One entry per CDR3 protein, called by TCRdb with MiXCR from the 5' RACE reads. The table records a few thousand distinct CDR3 sequences, over 15% of them present only once. This sample comprised lung tumor tissue, obtained at surgery. The receptors come from a male donor with early-stage non-small cell lung cancer.

By proportion, this clonotype is medium-sized (0.01 to 0.1%). This may be a read error, as it is one base from a much larger clone. The V call is TRBV27, the J call TRBJ1-2, with 7 bases identical to TRBD1. Germline lookup yields CDR1 MNHEY and CDR2 SMNVEV (reference sequence). The length of the CDR3 is 14 residues. J lost 8 bases, V lost 4 bases, and 10 bases had no gene match. This chain's CDR3 is CASSSWTGSKGYTF. The CDR3 coding sequence is TGTGCCAGCAGTTCCTGGACAGGTTCGAAAGGCTACACCTTC.

By sample share, this clonotype is large. DNA of the CDR3: TGCGCCAGCAGCTTGTGGGGGGGCGAGGGTCAGCCCCAGCATTTT. Translating it yields CASSLWGGEGQPQHF. The chain recombines TRBV5-1 with TRBJ1-5, with D tentatively TRBD1 (6 bases). Germline CDR1 SGHRS, CDR2 YFSETQ. This CDR3 has 15 amino acids. Trimming left V 1 base short and J 6 bases short, with 14 bases between.

In its sample, this clonotype ranks as medium-sized. V is TRBV6-1 and J is TRBJ1-1; tentatively, D is TRBD1 (5 bases). Germline V gives CDR1 MNHNS, CDR2 SASEGT. V lost 8 bases and J 0 bases, leaving 10 bases between the germline ends. This CDR3 contains 13 residues. The CDR3 nucleotides are TGTGCCAGCGGTCGACAGCTGAACACTGAAGCTTTCTTT. As protein: CASGRQLNTEAFF.

By share, this clonotype ranks as medium-sized. This chain joins TRBV15 and TRBJ2-1; D may be TRBD2 (6 bases). Germline V CDR1 and CDR2: LNHNV, YYDKDF (reference sequence). Trimming removed 0 bases at V and 6 bases at J, with 18 bases between. The CDR3 is 17 amino acids. The CDR3 DNA reads as TGTGCCACCAGCAGAGATTCCGGAGGGACGATCCTCAATGAGCAGTTCTTC. It specifies CATSRDSGGTILNEQFF.

This clonotype is categorized as medium-sized. This chain links TRBV7-3 with TRBJ1-1, with D possibly matching TRBD1 (5 bases). CDR1 and CDR2 from the germline V gene are SGHTA and FQGTGA. The CDR3 covers 13 residues. V was clipped by 4 bases and J by 1 base, with 7 bases between them. The CDR3 DNA follows: TGTGCCAGCAGCTGGACAACGAACACTGAAGCTTTCTTT. Residues: CASSWTTNTEAFF. Supplemented by reference TRBV7-3 and TRBJ1-1, the full variable domain reads GAGVSQTPSNKVTEKGKYVELRCDPISGHTALYWYRQSLGQGPEFLIYFQGTGAADDSGLPNDRFFAVRPEGSVSTLKIQRTERGDSAVYLCASSWTTNTEAFFGQGTRLTVV.

This clonotype was found once. The chain joins TRBV7-9 to TRBJ2-5; no definite D call. V was cut by 6 bases and J by 7 bases, with 12 bases left in between. Germline values: CDR1 SEHNR, CDR2 FQNEAQ (reference sequence). CDR3 length: 12 residues. The CDR3 here is CASSRPSGTQYF. CDR3 nucleotides: TGTGCCAGCAGTCGTCCCTCAGGGACCCAGTACTTC.

This clonotype appeared a single time. The V gene is TRBV7-9, the J gene TRBJ1-1; TRBD1 might be the D (6 bases). In germline, CDR1 is SEHNR, CDR2 FQNEAQ (reference sequence). Trimming stripped 4 bases from V and 3 bases from J, with 15 bases between. CDR3 size: 15 residues. CDR3 coding DNA: TGTGCCAGCAGCTCCCCCCAGGGGAGTCACACTGAAGCTTTCTTT. It is translated as CASSSPQGSHTEAFF.

By sample fraction, this clonotype is medium-sized. J is TRBJ1-4 and V is TRBV6-2 or TRBV6-3; TRBD1 matches at 9 bases. Germline values: CDR1 MNHEY, CDR2 SVGEGT. This CDR3 spans 13 amino acids. After removal of 8 bases from V and 6 bases from J, the junction contained 4 bases not matched to a gene. CDR3 sequence (DNA): TGTGCCAGCGCCGGGACAGGGTATGAAAAACTGTTTTTT. Amino acid sequence: CASAGTGYEKLFF.

This clonotype is judged medium-sized. V usage is TRBV20-1 and J usage is TRBJ1-4; D gene ambiguous. The V and J ends lost 3 bases and 4 bases respectively, with 9 bases between them. Germline V lookup: CDR1 DFQATT, CDR2 SNEGSKA (reference sequence). This CDR3 spans 13 amino acids. The DNA of the CDR3 is TGCAGTGCTAGTTTAGGGATTAATGAAAAACTGTTTTTT. Translation gives CSASLGINEKLFF.

In its sample, this clonotype is medium-sized. The genes are TRBV3-1 and TRBJ2-5; no definite D call. Trimming took off 0 bases at V and 1 base at J, with 3 bases between the two ends. The CDR3 has 13 residues. From germline, CDR1 is LGHDT and CDR2 YNNKEL (reference sequence). The CDR3 loop reads CASSQEIQETQYF. Written as DNA, the CDR3 is TGTGCCAGCAGCCAAGAAATCCAAGAGACCCAGTACTTC.

There are a few counts of this clonotype. The chain links TRBV7-2 to TRBJ1-1, with D uncertain. The CDR3 is 13 amino acids. Germline loops: CDR1 SGHTA, CDR2 FQGNSA. Trimming pared 2 bases from V and 1 base from J, leaving 5 bases between. DNA for the CDR3: TGTGCCAGCAGCTTACGGGCGAACACTGAAGCTTTCTTT. This sequence encodes CASSLRANTEAFF.

By sample fraction, this clonotype is large. The chain carries TRBV5-6 and TRBJ2-7; a possible D gene is TRBD2 (5 bases). CDR1 SGHDT and CDR2 YYEEEE come from the germline V gene. There are 14 residues in the CDR3. Between the trimmed V and J ends, which lost 6 bases and 4 bases, there was a span of 17 bases. The CDR3 loop is CASTHPADGYEQYF. In DNA form, the CDR3 reads TGTGCCAGCACCCACCCAGCGGACGGGTACGAGCAGTACTTC.

Relative to its sample, this clonotype is medium-sized. The rearrangement uses TRBV20-1 and TRBJ2-7; tentative D call: TRBD1 (6 bases). The CDR3 totals 15 residues. Trimming took 3 bases from V and 7 from J, leaving 22 bases between them. The germline V gene has CDR1 DFQATT and CDR2 SNEGSKA (reference sequence). CDR3 sequence: CSASEWRAGVREQYF. CDR3 bases: TGCAGTGCTAGTGAATGGCGGGCAGGGGTGCGGGAGCAGTACTTC.